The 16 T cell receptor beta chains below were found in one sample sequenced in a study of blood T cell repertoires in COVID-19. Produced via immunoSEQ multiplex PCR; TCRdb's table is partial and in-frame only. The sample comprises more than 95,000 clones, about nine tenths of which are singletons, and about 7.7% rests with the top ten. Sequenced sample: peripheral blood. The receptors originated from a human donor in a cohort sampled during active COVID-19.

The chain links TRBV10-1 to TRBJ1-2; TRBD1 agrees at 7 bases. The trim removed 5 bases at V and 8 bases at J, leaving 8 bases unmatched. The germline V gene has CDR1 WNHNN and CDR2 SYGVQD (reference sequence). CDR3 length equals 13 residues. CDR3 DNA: TGCGCCAGCAGTCTTGACAGGGAATACGGCTACACCTTC. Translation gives CASSLDREYGYTF.

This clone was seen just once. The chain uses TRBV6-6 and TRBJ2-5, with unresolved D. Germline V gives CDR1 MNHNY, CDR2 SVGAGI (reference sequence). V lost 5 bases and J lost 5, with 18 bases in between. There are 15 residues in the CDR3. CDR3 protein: CASSVGRQIEETQYF. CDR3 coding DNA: TGTGCCAGCAGTGTAGGCAGGCAGATAGAGGAGACCCAGTACTTC.

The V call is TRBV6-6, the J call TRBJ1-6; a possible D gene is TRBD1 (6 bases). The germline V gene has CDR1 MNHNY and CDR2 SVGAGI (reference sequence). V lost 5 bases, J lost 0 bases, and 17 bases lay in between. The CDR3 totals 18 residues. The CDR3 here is CASSPIRTDYSYNSPLHF. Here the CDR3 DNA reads TGTGCCAGCAGTCCCATCAGGACAGATTACTCCTATAATTCACCCCTCCACTTT.

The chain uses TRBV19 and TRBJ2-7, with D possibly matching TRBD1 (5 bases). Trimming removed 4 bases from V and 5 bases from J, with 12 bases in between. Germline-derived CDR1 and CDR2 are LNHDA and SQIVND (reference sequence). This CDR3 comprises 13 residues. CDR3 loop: CASSSQGAHEQYF. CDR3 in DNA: TGTGCCAGTAGTAGCCAGGGTGCCCACGAGCAGTACTTC.

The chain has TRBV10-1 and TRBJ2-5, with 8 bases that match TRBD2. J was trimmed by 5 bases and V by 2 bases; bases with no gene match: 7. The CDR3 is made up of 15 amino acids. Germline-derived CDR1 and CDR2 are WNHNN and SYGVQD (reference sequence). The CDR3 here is CASSERAGGEETQYF. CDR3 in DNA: TGCGCCAGCAGTGAGCGTGCGGGGGGTGAGGAGACCCAGTACTTC.

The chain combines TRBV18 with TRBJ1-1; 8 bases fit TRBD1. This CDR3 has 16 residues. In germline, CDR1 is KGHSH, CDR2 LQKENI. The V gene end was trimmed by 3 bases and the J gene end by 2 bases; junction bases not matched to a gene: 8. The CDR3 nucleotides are TGTGCCAGCTCACCGTCGCAGGGGGCGTTAAACACTGAAGCTTTCTTT. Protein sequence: CASSPSQGALNTEAFF.

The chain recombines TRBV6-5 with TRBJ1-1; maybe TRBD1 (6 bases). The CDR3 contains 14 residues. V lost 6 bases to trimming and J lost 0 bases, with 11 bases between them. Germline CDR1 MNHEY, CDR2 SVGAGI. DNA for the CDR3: TGTGCCAGCAGCCGACAGGTGTTGAACACTGAAGCTTTCTTT. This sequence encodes CASSRQVLNTEAFF.

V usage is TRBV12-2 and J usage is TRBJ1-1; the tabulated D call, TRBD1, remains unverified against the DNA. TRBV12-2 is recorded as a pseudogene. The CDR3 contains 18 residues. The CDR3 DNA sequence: TGTGCAAGTCGCTTAGAAGGGACAGCAAGGGATAGAGGCAGTGAAGCTTTCTTT. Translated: CASRLEGTARDRGSEAFF.

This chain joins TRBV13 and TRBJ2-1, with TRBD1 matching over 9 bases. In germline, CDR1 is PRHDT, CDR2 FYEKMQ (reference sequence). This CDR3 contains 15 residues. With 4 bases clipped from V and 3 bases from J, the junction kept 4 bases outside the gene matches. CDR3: CASSSGTGIYNEQFF. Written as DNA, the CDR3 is TGTGCCAGCAGCTCCGGGACAGGGATCTACAATGAGCAGTTCTTC.

The CDR3 nucleotides read TGTGCCAGCAGCGAGGGGGAGTTGCAAGAGACCCAGTACTTC. Its translation: CASSEGELQETQYF. The chain is built from TRBV9 and TRBJ2-5; perhaps TRBD1 as D (6 bases). This CDR3 is 14 amino acids long. Trimming left V 3 bases short and J 2 bases short, with 11 bases between. The germline CDR1 and CDR2 sequences are SGDLS and YYNGEE.

The CDR3 region is CAWDTGSPEKLFF. CDR3 nucleotide sequence: TGTGCCTGGGATACGGGGTCTCCAGAAAAACTGTTTTTT. The V and J genes are TRBV30 and TRBJ1-4; D not certain. In germline, CDR1 is GTSNPN, CDR2 SVGIG (reference sequence). Trimming pared 5 bases from V and 8 bases from J, leaving 15 bases between. The CDR3 has 13 amino acids.

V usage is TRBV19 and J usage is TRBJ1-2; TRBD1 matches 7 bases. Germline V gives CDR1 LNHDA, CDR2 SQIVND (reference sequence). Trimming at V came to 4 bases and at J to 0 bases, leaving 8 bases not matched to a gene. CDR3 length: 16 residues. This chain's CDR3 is CASSRTGPSTNYGYTF. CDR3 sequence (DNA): TGTGCCAGTAGTAGGACAGGACCATCAACTAACTATGGCTACACCTTC.

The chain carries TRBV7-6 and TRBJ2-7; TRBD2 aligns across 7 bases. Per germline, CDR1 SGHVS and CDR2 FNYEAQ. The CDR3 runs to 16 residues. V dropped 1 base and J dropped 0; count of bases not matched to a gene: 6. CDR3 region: CASSLEASGGSYEQYF. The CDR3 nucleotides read TGTGCCAGCAGCTTAGAGGCTAGCGGAGGCTCCTACGAGCAGTACTTC. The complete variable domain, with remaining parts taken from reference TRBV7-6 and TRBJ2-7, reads GAGVSQSPRYKVTKRGQDVALRCDPISGHVSLYWYRQALGQGPEFLTYFNYEAQQDKSGLPNDRFSAERPEGSISTLTIQRTEQRDSAMYRCASSLEASGGSYEQYFGPGTRLTVT.

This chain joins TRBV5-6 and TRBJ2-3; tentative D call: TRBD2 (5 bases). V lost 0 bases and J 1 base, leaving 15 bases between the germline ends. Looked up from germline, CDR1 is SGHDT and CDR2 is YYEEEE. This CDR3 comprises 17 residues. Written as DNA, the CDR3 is TGTGCCAGCAGCTTGGGGCCGCCCTATAGCGGCACAGATACGCAGTATTTT. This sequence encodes CASSLGPPYSGTDTQYF.

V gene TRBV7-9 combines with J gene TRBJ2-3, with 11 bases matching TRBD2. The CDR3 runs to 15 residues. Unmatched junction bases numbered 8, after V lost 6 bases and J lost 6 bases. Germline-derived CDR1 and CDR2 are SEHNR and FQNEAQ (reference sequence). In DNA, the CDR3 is TGTGCCAGCAGTTCTAGCGGGGGGACTGTGGATACGCAGTATTTT. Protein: CASSSSGGTVDTQYF.

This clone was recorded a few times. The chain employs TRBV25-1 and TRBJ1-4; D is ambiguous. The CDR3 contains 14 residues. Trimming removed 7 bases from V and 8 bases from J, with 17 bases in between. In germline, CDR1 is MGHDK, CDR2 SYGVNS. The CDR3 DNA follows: TGTGCCAGCACCCACGGGAGGGAGGTCGAAAAACTGTTTTTT. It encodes CASTHGREVEKLFF. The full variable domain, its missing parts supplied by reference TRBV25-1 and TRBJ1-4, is EADIYQTPRYLVIGTGKKITLECSQTMGHDKMYWYQQDPGMELHLIHYSYGVNSTEKGDLSSESTVSRIRTEHFPLTLESARPSHTSQYLCASTHGREVEKLFFGSGTQLSVL.